The 7 T cell receptor beta chains presented below share a single source sample, sequenced in a study of shared clonotypes between healthy human individuals. CD45RO-negative CD8 cells positively selected for CCR7 made up the naive population, which excluded terminally differentiated effector memory CD45RA+ cells. The assay was immunoSEQ multiplex PCR, and TCRdb's table has in-frame clones only and misses some. Of over 2 million clones in the sample, approximately 94% are singletons; the top ten hold 0.85% to 1.2%. Sequences were obtained from naive CD8+ T cells sorted from blood. The receptor set was obtained from a young man in good health.

The chain has TRBV7-9 and TRBJ1-1; D uncertain. From germline, CDR1 is SEHNR and CDR2 FQNEAQ (reference sequence). V lost 5 bases to trimming and J lost 0 bases, with 10 bases between them. The CDR3 has 14 residues. CDR3 loop: CASSGWTVNTEAFF. The DNA for the CDR3 is TGTGCCAGCAGCGGATGGACGGTGAACACTGAAGCTTTCTTT.

Concerning this clone: This same CDR3 is encoded by further DNA sequences in the sample. The chain carries TRBV27 and TRBJ2-7; no reliable D call. This CDR3 has 14 amino acids. Germline CDR1 MNHEY, CDR2 SMNVEV (reference sequence). V was cut by 2 bases and J by 1 base, with 9 bases left in between. The CDR3 region is CASSLVVGSYEQYF. The CDR3 DNA follows: TGTGCCAGCAGTTTAGTGGTCGGTTCCTACGAGCAGTACTTC.

Note on this clone: Other DNA sequences in this specimen translate into the identical CDR3. V usage is TRBV4-1 and J usage is TRBJ2-7, with 13 bases identical to TRBD2. The trim removed 4 bases at V and 2 bases at J, leaving 2 bases unmatched. The CDR3 extends over 15 amino acids. Germline V CDR1 and CDR2: MGHRA, YSYEKL. The CDR3 reads CASSRTSGSPYEQYF. In nucleotides, the CDR3 is TGCGCCAGCAGCCGGACTAGCGGGAGCCCCTACGAGCAGTACTTC.

The V call is TRBV11-2, the J call TRBJ1-1; D remains unclear. This CDR3 contains 12 residues. Trimming stripped 3 bases from V and 12 bases from J, with 14 bases between. Germline V gene lookup returns CDR1 SGHAT and CDR2 FQNNGV. This CDR3 reads CASSFIVGRTFF. CDR3 bases: TGTGCCAGCAGCTTTATCGTGGGGAGGACTTTCTTT.

CDR3 in amino acids: CASSAGLADTDTQYF. DNA for the CDR3: TGTGCCAGCAGCGCCGGACTAGCGGACACAGATACGCAGTATTTT. V is TRBV5-4 and J is TRBJ2-3; 10 bases are a match to TRBD2. Germline CDR1 and CDR2: SGHNT and YYREEE (reference sequence). Trimming cost V 4 bases and J 2 bases; bases outside gene matches: 4. The CDR3 has 15 amino acids.

CDR3 nucleotide sequence: TGTGCCAGCAGCTTGGATTCGGCACCGTATGGCTACACCTTC. Its translation: CASSLDSAPYGYTF. V usage is TRBV5-4 and J usage is TRBJ1-2, with D uncertain. CDR1 and CDR2 from the germline V gene are SGHNT and YYREEE (reference sequence). The CDR3 covers 14 residues. Trimming stripped 0 bases from V and 5 bases from J, with 11 bases between.

The chain has TRBV30 and TRBJ1-6; D may be TRBD1 (5 bases). V was cut by 2 bases and J by 0 bases, with 14 bases left in between. Germline CDR1 is GTSNPN and CDR2 is SVGIG (reference sequence). This CDR3 contains 17 residues. CDR3 residues: CAWSMRDPSSYNSPLHF. In DNA, the CDR3 is TGTGCCTGGAGTATGAGGGACCCAAGCTCCTATAATTCACCCCTCCACTTT.